These T cell receptor beta chains were read from a single sample in a study of T cell responses to AZD1222 COVID-19 vaccine. The assay was immunoSEQ multiplex PCR, and TCRdb's table has in-frame clones only and misses some. In the table there are about 120,000 clones, more than 85% of which are singletons. The starting material was peripheral blood, obtained on day 0 of AZD1222 vaccination. Every receptor here comes from an adult in good health. Both conserved end residues are part of each CDR3. Each record gives: V gene, CDR3 protein.

V gene: TRBV12-3/TRBV12-4; CDR3 protein: CASSLSWTSGAFF
V gene: TRBV5-1; CDR3 protein: CASSLDYTTPTNEKLFF
V gene: TRBV12-3/TRBV12-4; CDR3 protein: CASSKGVREYF
V gene: TRBV19; CDR3 protein: CASSTGEGYGYTF
V gene: TRBV5-1; CDR3 protein: CASSPSGRAYNEQFF
V gene: TRBV6-5; CDR3 protein: CASTRGSNQPQHF
V gene: TRBV29-1; CDR3 protein: CSVGGTSGRGNEQFF
V gene: TRBV24-1; CDR3 protein: CATSDPTPGLSNQPQHF
V gene: TRBV19; CDR3 protein: CASRDRGNYGYTF
V gene: TRBV24-1; CDR3 protein: CATSDPDGYNSPLHF
V gene: TRBV28; CDR3 protein: CASLGEGGGNQPQHF
V gene: TRBV29-1; CDR3 protein: CSVEPSQDEQFF
V gene: TRBV5-4; CDR3 protein: CASSLNRGRSEQFF
V gene: TRBV27; CDR3 protein: CASSLSVIEPQHF
V gene: TRBV28; CDR3 protein: CASSLPLAGKIAEAFF
V gene: TRBV20-1; CDR3 protein: CSASRGEAQYF
V gene: TRBV21-1; CDR3 protein: CASSKAQTHLTTNEKLFF
V gene: TRBV9; CDR3 protein: CASSVAGRNTEAFF
V gene: TRBV24-1; CDR3 protein: CATSDPGDTEAFF
V gene: TRBV19; CDR3 protein: CASSRLLGVGIQYF
V gene: TRBV5-1; CDR3 protein: CASSLSRDGEQYF
V gene: TRBV7-9; CDR3 protein: CASSLLTDKDQPQHF
V gene: TRBV19; CDR3 protein: CASTPSSAGENSPLHF
V gene: TRBV27; CDR3 protein: CASSWFSGANVLTF
V gene: TRBV4-2; CDR3 protein: CASSQAGTGDTEAFF
V gene: TRBV10-2; CDR3 protein: CASSEPSGTSGKETQYF
V gene: TRBV5-6; CDR3 protein: CASSLSQGLFYEQYF
V gene: TRBV7-9; CDR3 protein: CASSLFMPGGRRERNTIYF
V gene: TRBV9; CDR3 protein: CASSPSAVNTEAFF
V gene: TRBV29-1; CDR3 protein: CSALGVAGSTDTQYF
V gene: TRBV5-4; CDR3 protein: CASSHGTTYEQYF
V gene: TRBV19; CDR3 protein: CASSPRDRGLEETQYF
V gene: TRBV5-5; CDR3 protein: CASSSPGEAEKLFF
V gene: TRBV5-8; CDR3 protein: CASSQGGFSGSSFEQYF
V gene: TRBV3-1/TRBV3-2; CDR3 protein: CASSQGTASSYTF
V gene: TRBV28; CDR3 protein: CASSVVKALPSKNIQYF
V gene: TRBV10-1; CDR3 protein: CASSESNSGSSYEQYF
V gene: TRBV28; CDR3 protein: CASTGGQRHQPQHF
V gene: TRBV11-2; CDR3 protein: CASSLDSASSSPLHF
V gene: TRBV28; CDR3 protein: CASSSDIYGYTF
V gene: TRBV5-1; CDR3 protein: CASSLTVSGANVLTF
V gene: TRBV25-1; CDR3 protein: CASSPGQGFNYGYTF
V gene: TRBV12-3/TRBV12-4; CDR3 protein: CASSPGAYEQYF
V gene: TRBV12-5; CDR3 protein: CASGSGLASGTQYF
V gene: TRBV6-5; CDR3 protein: CASSYRDRGSYEQYF
V gene: TRBV19; CDR3 protein: CASTKDRASDTQYF
V gene: TRBV3-1/TRBV3-2; CDR3 protein: CASRPQGAGEQYF
V gene: TRBV9; CDR3 protein: CASSVGRGEKLFF
V gene: TRBV28; CDR3 protein: CASKNRVSSGNTIYF
V gene: TRBV3-1/TRBV3-2; CDR3 protein: CASSPSRGEQYF
V gene: TRBV23-1; CDR3 protein: CASSQSGSGRGNTEAFF
V gene: TRBV18; CDR3 protein: CASSPLQASYEQYF
V gene: TRBV2; CDR3 protein: CASSEGRGGYNEQFF